This T cell receptor beta chain appears in the sequencing data of a study of blood T cells in healthy people across ages (dated by TCRdb to between 2014 and 2017). Regarding the study in general: In model experiments, template switching captured about one uniquely barcoded TCR beta cDNA molecule for every two T cells. To avoid experimental bias, donors of different ages were randomly spread across the sequencing lanes. Using deep sequencing normalized with unique cDNA molecular identifiers, the study measured how TCR beta repertoire diversity changes with age. Four age groups were formed from the donors: young (average roughly 15 years), middle-aged (just under 40), aged (around 68) and long-lived (82). Two additional independent replicas of 1 million unique cDNA reads from the same blood draw were analyzed for two donors (one aged 18 to 29 and one aged 80 or older). Study-level results and caveats: Donor CMV infection status was unknown, potentially confounding age-related changes in expanded clonotypes. Observed TCR beta diversity per million T cells fell roughly linearly with age, and a significant reduction was already apparent by age around 40. The percentage of naive T cells measured by flow cytometry correlated strongly with observed TCR beta diversity. Compared with the aged group, the long-lived group had more naive CD4+ T cells, fewer expanded clones and increased TCR diversity, a pattern suggesting age selection. Bulk unsorted PBMC profiling prevented conclusive comparison of naive and antigen-experienced compartments. Estimates of total diversity based on one million sequenced T cells were regarded as lower bounds and as underestimates.

This clonotype has more than one count but fewer than ten. Its target antigen remains unknown. Base qualities were left out, and no much larger clone turns up one base away. The CDR3 numbers 13 residues from cysteine through phenylalanine. The DNA shown is the 39-base CDR3, in frame from base 1. CDR1 LNHDA and CDR2 SQIVND were looked up in the germline V gene (reference sequence). V loses 9 bases at its end and J loses 2 bases; junction bases beyond the gene matches: 7. The receptor library was made with 5' RACE. Reads for this sample came from an Illumina HiSeq 2500. A second about 7 to 12 cycle PCR used a sample-barcoded 5' primer and a J-beta primer mix. Each TCR beta cDNA molecule received a unique molecular identifier from a template-switch 5' adaptor carrying 12 random nucleotides. Each sample yielded at least 2.5 million CDR3-containing paired-end reads. The Mint cDNA synthesis kit, primed by a TRBC-specific oligonucleotide, was used to synthesize first-strand cDNA from all RNA. All cDNA was treated with uracil-DNA glycosylase and then went through a first 18-cycle PCR with the universal primers M1SS and BC2_uni_R. In the authors' own workflow: Each sample was normalized by randomly selecting 1 million high-quality reads, each carrying a distinct molecular identifier. Instead of being binned into consensus sequences, reads that shared molecular identifiers were thrown out. MiTCR, run with a Q25 quality threshold and the strictest error-elimination algorithm, handled CDR3 identification, clonotype clustering and error correction. A nonparametric unseen species model with Euler transformation was used to estimate lower-bound total TCR beta diversity. TCRdb handled the public reads itself, with Q25 trimming in fastp and clone calling in MiXCR, and kept productive beta chains. Each entry is one CDR3 protein sequence, shown with its most common DNA and genes. The V and J calls were determined by TCRdb, not by the authors. The table for this sample lists around 990,000 distinct CDR3 sequences; roughly two fifths of them were counted only once. Of the sample, around 13% is held by the ten largest clones.

Systemically healthy Caucasian individuals from Russia, some 36 in total and aged roughly 6 to 100 years, were included as donors. Roughly 9.5 milliliters of peripheral blood were drawn from each donor into EDTA-treated Vacutainer tubes. Ficoll-Paque density-gradient centrifugation was used to isolate PBMCs, with at least 6.5 million per sample. Total RNA was extracted from PBMCs with Trizol reagent, with at least 5.5 micrograms obtained per sample. The percentages of naive CD45RAhigh/CD27high T cells were determined by flow cytometry on a PBMC aliquot from every donor. The chain is encoded by TRBV19 joined to TRBJ2-7, with 7 middle bases fitting TRBD1. Specimen: blood. The receptor comes from a man aged 18-30 years in good health. The nucleotides read TGTGCCAGCGGACAGGCGCTAACCTACGAGCAGTACTTC. Translated, it reads CASGQALTYEQYF.